This T cell receptor beta chain stems from a study of Ad26.COV2.S vaccination and SARS-CoV-2 variants. About the study: Enrolled in COV1001, the donor was in the Ad26.COV2.S trial arm, which received the vaccine.

CDR1 and CDR2 from the germline V gene are MGHDK and SYGVNS. This CDR3 comprises 15 residues. V trimming: 6 bases; J trimming: 3 bases; junction bases outside the gene matches: 8. Clones were read by immunoSEQ multiplex PCR, and TCRdb kept only the in-frame ones, dropping some. The profile shows more than 400,000 clones, around 92% of them singletons. On this clone: No antigen is known for it.

The treatment is: 15 to 20 received Ad26.COV2.S at low or high dose, single or two shots; roughly 5 received placebo; per-sample allocation not given. On day 63 after the first injection, vaccine and placebo recipients gave samples. Study-level points and caveats: Possibly, TCR breadth and depth analyses underestimated total T cell responses. Spike-specific TCR breadth in vaccine recipients exceeded that seen in placebo recipients.

The chain links TRBV25-1 to TRBJ2-5; 9 nucleotides match TRBD1. The source was peripheral blood, collected in a trial of Ad26.COV2.S vaccine versus placebo. This clonotype was sampled from a person aged 18-60 years who received the Ad26.COV2.S COVID-19 vaccine or a placebo. The CDR3 sequence: CASSPRGTGKETQYF. The CDR3, as DNA: TGTGCCAGCAGCCCCCGCGGGACAGGGAAAGAGACCCAGTACTTC.